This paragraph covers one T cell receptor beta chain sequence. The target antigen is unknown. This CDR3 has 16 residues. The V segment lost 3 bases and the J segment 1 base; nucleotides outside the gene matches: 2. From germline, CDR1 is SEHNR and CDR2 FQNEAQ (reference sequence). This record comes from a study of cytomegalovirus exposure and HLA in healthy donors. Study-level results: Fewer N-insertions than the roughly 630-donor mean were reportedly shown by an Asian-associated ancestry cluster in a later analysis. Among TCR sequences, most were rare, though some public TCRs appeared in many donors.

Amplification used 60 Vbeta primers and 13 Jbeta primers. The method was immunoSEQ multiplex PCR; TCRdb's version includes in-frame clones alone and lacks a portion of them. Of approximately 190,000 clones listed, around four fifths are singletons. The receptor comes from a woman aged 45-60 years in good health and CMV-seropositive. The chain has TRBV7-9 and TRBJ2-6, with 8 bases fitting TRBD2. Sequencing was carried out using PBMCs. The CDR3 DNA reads TGTGCCAGCAGCTTCAGCGGGGGATCTGGGGCCAACGTCCTGACTTTC. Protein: CASSFSGGSGANVLTF.